This T cell receptor (beta chain) was retrieved from a study of CD8 T cells in ankylosing spondylitis. Each CDR3 protein gets one entry after TCRdb re-called the 5' RACE reads with MiXCR. The sample contains 200,000 to 300,000 distinct CDR3 sequences, 10% of which appear only once. There are many counts of this clonotype. The receptor was isolated from a male donor with ankylosing spondylitis or in good health (not recorded which). Sample: blood, either unsorted or a sorted T cell fraction (not recorded which).

CDR3 loop: CASRTEINYGYTF. The CDR3 region has the DNA TGCGCCAGCAGAACAGAGATTAACTATGGCTACACCTTC. The gene calls are TRBV5-1 and TRBJ1-2; D call uncertain. The V and J ends lost 5 bases and 1 base respectively, with 9 bases between them. Germline V gene data show CDR1 as SGHRS and CDR2 as YFSETQ. This CDR3 spans 13 amino acids.